The present TCR beta chain was sequenced within a study of blood T cell repertoires in COVID-19. About the study: COVID-19 samples collected from the United States, Italy and Spain covered acute and convalescent phases. PBMCs, B-cell-depleted T cells, or T cells provided the cDNA or gDNA that made up the material.

Original processing methods: Amplification with reference gene primers provided the estimates of nucleated cell counts. Clones were read by immunoSEQ multiplex PCR, and TCRdb kept only the in-frame ones, dropping some. The V and J calls and clone size are taken from that table; D and trimming were inferred from the DNA. The repertoire holds under 110,000 clones, with about 85% as singletons. The V gene's germline CDR1 is KGHSH and CDR2 LQKENI. J gave up 3 bases and V 5 bases, and 6 bases lay outside the gene matches. The CDR3 totals 14 residues. Material for sequencing was peripheral blood. The J gene is TRBJ2-7, the V gene TRBV18; TRBD1 agrees at 8 bases. This receptor was identified in a woman aged 70-85 years with active or convalescent COVID-19. The CDR3 bases are TGTGCCAGCTCAGTTACGGGACAGGACTACGAGCAGTACTTC. This codes for CASSVTGQDYEQYF.